These 21 T cell receptor beta chains were sequenced from one sample in a study of identical twins. TCRdb fed the 5' RACE reads into MiXCR, producing one record per CDR3 protein. Of some 440,000 distinct CDR3 sequences listed, less than 25% were seen once; the top ten hold 2.9%. The data also belong to a second study, concerning T cells expressing NK-cell markers.

The sequencing sample was made of CD4+ T cells sorted from blood. All receptors come from a woman between 18 and 29 years old in good health.

This clonotype was detected only a few times. The chain recombines TRBV30 with TRBJ2-2; 10 bases map to TRBD2. Germline-derived CDR1 and CDR2 are GTSNPN and SVGIG (reference sequence). The CDR3 extends over 15 amino acids. After removal of 2 bases from V and 5 bases from J, the junction contained 5 bases not matched to a gene. The CDR3 region is CAWSLAGGKTGELFF. As DNA, the CDR3 is TGTGCCTGGAGTTTAGCGGGAGGAAAAACCGGGGAGCTGTTTTTT.

The chain's CDR3 is CSVEGMASAQETQYF. CDR3 DNA sequence: TGCAGCGTTGAGGGGATGGCTAGCGCTCAAGAGACCCAGTACTTC. V gene TRBV29-1 combines with J gene TRBJ2-5; possibly TRBD2 for D (6 bases). Looked up from germline, CDR1 is SQVTM and CDR2 is ANQGSEA. V gave up 3 bases and J gave up 2 bases, with 16 bases separating them. The CDR3 loop spans 15 amino acids.

This clonotype occurred a few times. The CDR3 loop reads CASTTTAWKAFF. CDR3 DNA sequence: TGTGCCAGCACCACTACGGCTTGGAAAGCTTTCTTT. The chain carries TRBV12-3 or TRBV12-4 and TRBJ1-1, with D hard to call. The CDR3 is 12 amino acids. V was trimmed by 7 bases and J by 9 bases, leaving 15 bases between them.

V gene TRBV20-1 combines with J gene TRBJ2-2, with a possible D match to TRBD2 (5 bases). Per germline, CDR1 DFQATT and CDR2 SNEGSKA (reference sequence). Trimming left V 3 bases short and J 4 bases short, with 12 bases between. This CDR3 has 14 amino acids. CDR3 nucleotide sequence: TGCAGTGCTAGTAAGGACTCCGCCACCGGGGAGCTGTTTTTT. This gives the protein CSASKDSATGELFF.

This clonotype turned up a few times. The CDR3 coding sequence is TGTGCCAGCAGCTCCGGTCGCTACAATGAGCAGTTCTTC. Encoded protein: CASSSGRYNEQFF. The rearrangement joins TRBV11-1 to TRBJ2-1, with D unresolved. Trimming pared 4 bases from V and 3 bases from J, leaving 7 bases between. In germline, CDR1 is SGHAT, CDR2 FQDESV (reference sequence). CDR3 size: 13 residues.

The chain combines TRBV5-1 with TRBJ2-5; D unclear. Germline CDR1 reads SGHRS; CDR2 reads YFSETQ. V was shortened by 0 bases and J by 5 bases, with 8 bases between the two germline ends. This CDR3 is 13 amino acids long. This CDR3 reads CASSLDSRETQYF. The CDR3, as DNA: TGCGCCAGCAGCTTGGACTCGAGGGAGACCCAGTACTTC.

The rearrangement links TRBV29-1 to TRBJ1-2; D unresolved. This CDR3 comprises 16 residues. Germline V gene data show CDR1 as SQVTM and CDR2 as ANQGSEA. Trimming took off 4 bases at V and 4 bases at J, with 22 bases between the two ends. CDR3 DNA: TGCAGCGTTGCTGAGATGGGAGCCGGAGGTCTCTATGGCTACACCTTC. It translates to CSVAEMGAGGLYGYTF.

This clonotype appeared many times. The CDR3 bases are TGTGCCATCAGAGAGGGACTAGCGGACTACAATGAGCAGTTCTTC. This gives the protein CAIREGLADYNEQFF. The V and J genes are TRBV10-3 and TRBJ2-1; 11 bases are shared with TRBD2. The CDR3 totals 15 residues. After removal of 6 bases from V and 3 bases from J, the junction contained 4 bases not matched to a gene. Per germline, CDR1 ENHRY and CDR2 SYGVKD.

This clonotype was counted a few times. The genes are TRBV12-3 or TRBV12-4 and TRBJ1-1, with D unclear. This CDR3 has 11 residues. Trimming cost V 6 bases and J 9 bases, with 11 bases left between them. The CDR3 DNA is TGTGCCAGCAGAGAGACACATAAAGCTTTCTTT. It yields the protein CASRETHKAFF.

The chain links TRBV24-1 to TRBJ2-7; the D is unclear. CDR1 and CDR2 from the germline V gene are KGHDR and SFDVKD. This CDR3 is 12 amino acids long. V was shortened by 3 bases and J by 7 bases, with 9 bases between the two germline ends. DNA of the CDR3: TGTGCCACCAGTGATGCGGTGGGAGAGCAGTACTTC. Translation gives CATSDAVGEQYF.

The gene calls are TRBV6-1 and TRBJ2-5, with a weak D call TRBD2 (6 bases). Germline CDR1 reads MNHNS; CDR2 reads SASEGT. This CDR3 region has 15 residues. Trimming shortened V by 6 bases and J by 1 base, and 15 bases separated the two germline ends. The DNA of the CDR3 is TGTGCCAGCAGAACCCCGGGACTGGGCCAAGAGACCCAGTACTTC. It translates to CASRTPGLGQETQYF.

This clonotype occurred a few times. The rearrangement links TRBV12-3 or TRBV12-4 to TRBJ2-2; TRBD1 aligns across 9 bases. The CDR3 has 15 residues. After removal of 6 bases from V and 6 bases from J, the junction contained 8 bases not matched to a gene. DNA for the CDR3: TGTGCCAGCAGCCCGGGACAGGGATTCGCCGGGGAGCTGTTTTTT. Amino acid sequence: CASSPGQGFAGELFF.

CDR3 bases: TGTGCCAGCAGCCCCAACTTCGAGTACTATGGCTACACCTTC. It translates to CASSPNFEYYGYTF. The chain has TRBV7-2 and TRBJ1-2, with D hard to call. Trimming shortened V by 5 bases and J by 3 bases, and 13 bases separated the two germline ends. Per the germline V gene, CDR1 is SGHTA and CDR2 is FQGNSA. This CDR3 spans 14 amino acids.

The chain couples TRBV7-9 to TRBJ2-5, with 10 positions matching TRBD2. This CDR3 region has 12 residues. Germline V CDR1 and CDR2: SEHNR, FQNEAQ (reference sequence). Germline trimming cut 10 bases from V and 5 bases from J; bases unmatched to any gene: 4. The DNA of the CDR3 is TGTGCCACGAGCGGGGGGGTTGAGACCCAGTACTTC. This gives the protein CATSGGVETQYF.

This clonotype occurred a few times. The chain is built from TRBV12-3 or TRBV12-4 and TRBJ1-6; no firm D call. The CDR3 has 13 residues. V lost 5 bases and J lost 7, with 9 bases in between. The chain's CDR3 is CASSRLRNSPLHF. In DNA, the CDR3 is TGTGCCAGCAGTCGACTGAGAAATTCACCCCTCCACTTT.

The rearrangement joins TRBV9 to TRBJ2-1; D is tentatively TRBD1 or TRBD2 (5 bases each). V shed 0 bases and J shed 9 bases, with 19 bases lying between them. From germline, CDR1 is SGDLS and CDR2 YYNGEE. The CDR3 runs 16 residues. The CDR3: CASSVATDWTKGEQFF. CDR3 nucleotides: TGTGCCAGCAGCGTAGCTACGGACTGGACAAAAGGTGAGCAGTTCTTC.

This clonotype came up a few times. The chain joins TRBV4-2 to TRBJ2-2; D perhaps matches TRBD2 (6 bases). The germline V and J ends were trimmed by 2 bases and 7 bases, with 14 bases remaining between them. This CDR3 is built from 15 residues. CDR1 is LGHNA and CDR2 is YNFKEQ in the germline V gene. CDR3 coding DNA: TGTGCCAGCAGCCAAAGGGACTTATCCAACGGGGAGCTGTTTTTT. Its protein product is CASSQRDLSNGELFF.

V is TRBV6-5 and J is TRBJ1-1; TRBD1 aligns across 9 bases. Germline loops: CDR1 MNHEY, CDR2 SVGAGI. The CDR3 totals 15 residues. With 5 bases clipped from V and 4 bases from J, the junction kept 8 bases outside the gene matches. The CDR3 DNA reads TGTGCCAGCAGTACTAGACAGGGGGTGGGCACTGAAGCTTTCTTT. It codes for CASSTRQGVGTEAFF.

V gene TRBV29-1 combines with J gene TRBJ2-3; D possibly corresponds to TRBD2 (6 bases). The germline CDR1 and CDR2 sequences are SQVTM and ANQGSEA. Trimming pared 7 bases from V and 1 base from J, leaving 12 bases between. This CDR3 comprises 13 residues. CDR3 nucleotides: TGCAGCGCCACGGGACTCGGCACAGATACGCAGTATTTT. It translates to CSATGLGTDTQYF.

The chain joins TRBV25-1 to TRBJ1-1; possible D gene TRBD1, 6 bases. This CDR3 spans 11 amino acids. Germline V gene lookup returns CDR1 MGHDK and CDR2 SYGVNS. Deletions cut 6 bases from V and 7 bases from J, with 9 bases between. The CDR3 DNA reads TGTGCCAGCAGGGACAGCGGTGAAGCTTTCTTT. Its translation is CASRDSGEAFF.

The J gene is TRBJ2-7, the V gene TRBV2; D tentatively reads TRBD1 or TRBD2 (6 bases each). The CDR3 loop spans 11 amino acids. The V end lost 2 bases, the J end lost 9 bases, and 8 bases lay between the germline ends. Looked up from germline, CDR1 is SNHLY and CDR2 is FYNNEI. In DNA form, the CDR3 reads TGTGCCAGCAGTGAACCGGGGGCGCAGTACTTC. Encoded protein: CASSEPGAQYF.